These 24 T cell receptor beta chains came from one sample sequenced in a study of cytomegalovirus exposure and HLA in healthy donors (TCRdb year 2017). The library relied on the immunoSEQ multiplex PCR assay. The multiplex PCR relied on a mix of 60 forward primers for TCR Vbeta segments and 13 reverse primers for TCR Jbeta segments. Not all clones reach the TCRdb copy of this immuneACCESS table, which keeps in-frame sequences only. Checked studies attribute under half of the gap to unresolved V genes and leave the rest unexplained. Counted in this sample were 110,000 or so clones; roughly four fifths of them appeared once. The ten largest clonotypes hold roughly 3% of the sample. The sequenced sample consisted of PBMCs. These receptors were obtained from a woman in her thirties or forties in good health and CMV-seropositive.

The chain combines TRBV11-2 with TRBJ1-2; perhaps TRBD1 as D (6 bases). Germline CDR1 reads SGHAT; CDR2 reads FQNNGV. The CDR3 length is 15 residues. With 5 bases removed from V and 3 bases from J, the gap between germline ends came to 16 bases. The CDR3 reads CASSPQEDRDYGYTF. CDR3 sequence (DNA): TGTGCCAGCAGCCCCCAGGAGGACAGAGACTATGGCTACACCTTC.

This chain uses TRBV30 with TRBJ1-2, with TRBD1 identical over 8 bases. Germline loops: CDR1 GTSNPN, CDR2 SVGIG (reference sequence). J gave up 2 bases and V 0 bases, and 2 bases lay outside the gene matches. The CDR3 is 14 amino acids. CDR3 protein: CAWSVGQGNYGYTF. The CDR3 DNA follows: TGTGCCTGGAGTGTAGGACAGGGAAACTATGGCTACACCTTC.

This chain connects TRBV29-1 to TRBJ1-1; 7 bases map to TRBD1. The germline V gene has CDR1 SQVTM and CDR2 ANQGSEA. This CDR3 contains 13 residues. V was pared by 4 bases and J by 5 bases, with 7 bases of the junction left unmatched. The CDR3 is CSVAETGLTEAFF. The CDR3 nucleotides are TGCAGCGTTGCCGAGACAGGGCTTACTGAAGCTTTCTTT.

The chain links TRBV28 to TRBJ1-1, with D perhaps matching TRBD1 (5 bases). Trimming shortened V by 6 bases and J by 3 bases, and 14 bases separated the two germline ends. The germline V gene encodes CDR1 MDHEN and CDR2 SYDVKM. CDR3 length: 14 amino acids. CDR3 sequence: CASSRGGVDTEAFF. The CDR3 coding sequence is TGTGCCAGCAGCCGCGGAGGGGTGGACACTGAAGCTTTCTTT.

The chain joins TRBV7-9 to TRBJ2-7; maybe TRBD2 (5 bases). The V and J ends lost 6 bases and 2 bases respectively, with 17 bases between them. The length of the CDR3 is 15 residues. Germline values: CDR1 SEHNR, CDR2 FQNEAQ (reference sequence). The CDR3 here is CASSQDVTRAYEQYF. The CDR3 DNA reads as TGTGCCAGCAGTCAAGACGTGACGCGGGCCTACGAGCAGTACTTC.

The chain links TRBV5-4 to TRBJ2-6; 10 bases fit TRBD1. CDR1 and CDR2 (germline): SGHNT, YYREEE (reference sequence). The V gene end was trimmed by 4 bases and the J gene end by 3 bases; junction bases not matched to a gene: 7. This CDR3 region has 17 residues. The CDR3 nucleotides are TGTGCCAGCAGCCTCGACAGGGGGCGCGGTGGGGCCAACGTCCTGACTTTC. Its translation: CASSLDRGRGGANVLTF.

V and J are TRBV7-2 and TRBJ2-5, with 9 nucleotides matching TRBD1. V gave up 4 bases and J gave up 5 bases; unmatched junction bases: 5. Germline CDR1 is SGHTA and CDR2 is FQGNSA. CDR3 size: 14 residues. Here the CDR3 reads CASSSTGGEETQYF. The CDR3 region has the DNA TGTGCCAGCAGCTCGACAGGGGGTGAGGAGACCCAGTACTTC.

The CDR3 DNA follows: TGTGCCAGCAGCCAAGACCTAGCGGGAGAGGAGACCCAGTACTTC. Translated: CASSQDLAGEETQYF. The chain is built from TRBV4-2 and TRBJ2-5; 10 bases map to TRBD2. The CDR3 is made up of 15 amino acids. The junction had 3 bases not matched to a gene; V was cut back by 0 bases and J by 5 bases. The germline V gene has CDR1 LGHNA and CDR2 YNFKEQ.

This clone occurred once. The chain combines TRBV29-1 with TRBJ1-2; no definite D call. CDR1 and CDR2 from the germline V gene are SQVTM and ANQGSEA. The CDR3 totals 14 residues. The V end lost 7 bases, the J end lost 2 bases, and 17 bases lay between the germline ends. The DNA of the CDR3 is TGCAGCGCCCCCTTGGCGGCCAGAAACTATGGCTACACCTTC. It codes for CSAPLAARNYGYTF.

The rearrangement uses TRBV6-5 and TRBJ2-5; TRBD2 is a possible D gene (5 bases). Germline CDR1 is MNHEY and CDR2 is SVGAGI. Trimming shortened V by 0 bases and J by 5 bases, and 10 bases separated the two germline ends. The CDR3 extends over 14 amino acids. The CDR3 DNA is TGTGCCAGCAGTTACTCACTTAAGCGGGAGACCCAGTACTTC. This sequence encodes CASSYSLKRETQYF.

This clone was counted only a few times. The CDR3 DNA follows: TGTGCCAGCAGTGGGGACAGGCGGAATATAGTCTACGAGCAGTACTTC. This translates into CASSGDRRNIVYEQYF. V is TRBV28 and J is TRBJ2-5; TRBD1 aligns across 8 bases. Near its end, the DNA agrees better with TRBJ2-7, so the J call may be wrong. The CDR3 sequence is 16 residues long. CDR1 and CDR2 from the germline V gene are MDHEN and SYDVKM.

This clone was observed a single time. This chain joins TRBV6-1 and TRBJ2-1, with 11 bases fitting TRBD2. The junction had 7 bases not matched to a gene; V was cut back by 4 bases and J by 8 bases. Germline-derived CDR1 and CDR2 are MNHNS and SASEGT. This CDR3 comprises 15 residues. DNA for the CDR3: TGTGCCAGCAGTGCCAGTAGCGGGGGGGCCCATGAGCAGTTCTTC. Translating gives CASSASSGGAHEQFF.

This chain links TRBV11-2 with TRBJ2-7; a weak D match, TRBD1 (6 bases). The V end was cut by 3 bases, the J end by 7 bases, with 16 bases between. The CDR3 totals 14 residues. Germline CDR1 reads SGHAT; CDR2 reads FQNNGV. The CDR3 reads CASSLNRDLGEQYF. Written as DNA, the CDR3 is TGTGCCAGCAGCTTGAACAGGGACCTGGGAGAGCAGTACTTC.

The DNA for the CDR3 is TGTGCCAGCTCACCGCAAGACAGGGTCCAAGAGACCCAGTACTTC. This encodes CASSPQDRVQETQYF. The chain is built from TRBV18 and TRBJ2-5, with 7 bases matching TRBD1. CDR1 and CDR2 (germline): KGHSH, LQKENI. This CDR3 spans 15 amino acids. The V gene end was trimmed by 3 bases and the J gene end by 1 base; junction bases not matched to a gene: 5. The variable domain in full, completed from reference TRBV18 and TRBJ2-5, reads NAGVMQNPRHLVRRRGQEARLRCSPMKGHSHVYWYRQLPEEGLKFMVYLQKENIIDESGMPKERFSAEFPKEGPSILRIQQVVRGDSAAYFCASSPQDRVQETQYFGPGTRLLVL.

The chain links TRBV15 to TRBJ2-7; tentatively, D is TRBD1 (6 bases). Germline loops: CDR1 LNHNV, CDR2 YYDKDF (reference sequence). V was pared by 4 bases and J by 2 bases, with 12 bases between. The CDR3 has 14 residues. CDR3: CATSTLQGTYEQYF. The CDR3, as DNA: TGTGCCACCAGCACTTTACAGGGAACCTACGAGCAGTACTTC. Supplemented by reference TRBV15 and TRBJ2-7, the full variable domain reads DAMVIQNPRYQVTQFGKPVTLSCSQTLNHNVMYWYQQKSSQAPKLLFHYYDKDFNNEADTPDNFQSRRPNTSFCFLDIRSPGLGDTAMYLCATSTLQGTYEQYFGPGTRLTVT.

This clone was picked up a small number of times. CDR3 sequence: CASSITFANTEAFF. The CDR3 DNA reads as TGTGCCAGTAGTATAACTTTTGCGAACACTGAAGCTTTCTTT. The chain carries TRBV19 and TRBJ1-1; D gene ambiguous. Trimming cost V 2 bases and J 1 base, with 8 bases left between them. Germline CDR1 is LNHDA and CDR2 is SQIVND (reference sequence). This CDR3 has 14 residues.

J is TRBJ2-2 and V is TRBV27; D perhaps matches TRBD2 (7 bases). Germline V CDR1 and CDR2: MNHEY, SMNVEV (reference sequence). The CDR3 contains 16 residues. Trimming cost V 2 bases and J 4 bases, with 14 bases left between them. The CDR3 spells CASSLIAGEGTGELFF. The CDR3 region has the DNA TGTGCCAGCAGTTTAATCGCAGGGGAGGGCACCGGGGAGCTGTTTTTT.

This chain uses TRBV14 with TRBJ2-5; the D gene is possibly TRBD1 (6 bases). The CDR3 consists of 17 residues. V was trimmed by 3 bases and J by 2 bases, leaving 19 bases between them. Looked up from germline, CDR1 is SGHDN and CDR2 is FVKESK. CDR3 residues: CASSHQGDRWEQETQYF. CDR3 coding DNA: TGTGCCAGCAGCCACCAAGGTGACAGGTGGGAACAAGAGACCCAGTACTTC.

The J gene is TRBJ2-7, the V gene TRBV2; 13 bases line up with TRBD2. Germline V gene sequence: CDR1 SNHLY, CDR2 FYNNEI. V shed 0 bases, J shed 2 bases, and the junction held 7 bases outside the gene matches. The CDR3 is made up of 18 amino acids. The CDR3 protein is CASSEASRTSGGAYEQYF. Here the CDR3 DNA reads TGTGCCAGCAGTGAAGCGAGCAGAACTAGCGGGGGGGCCTACGAGCAGTACTTC. Full variable domain (rest looked up from reference TRBV2 and TRBJ2-7): EPEVTQTPSHQVTQMGQEVILRCVPISNHLYFYWYRQILGQKVEFLVSFYNNEISEKSEIFDDQFSVERPDGSNFTLKIRSTKLEDSAMYFCASSEASRTSGGAYEQYFGPGTRLTVT.

The count of this clone is one. V usage is TRBV4-3 and J usage is TRBJ2-7, with 7 positions matching TRBD2. Trimming cost V 4 bases and J 6 bases; bases outside gene matches: 9. Germline CDR1 LGHNA, CDR2 YSLEER. This CDR3 has 14 amino acids. CDR3 residues: CASSRRENGFEQYF. The CDR3 DNA is TGCGCCAGCAGCCGGCGGGAGAACGGGTTCGAGCAGTACTTC.

The chain is built from TRBV28 and TRBJ1-4; D not certain. Trimming removed 3 bases from V and 0 bases from J, with 14 bases in between. CDR1 and CDR2 from the germline V gene are MDHEN and SYDVKM. This CDR3 has 17 amino acids. The CDR3: CASSFGEHLATNEKLFF. DNA for the CDR3: TGTGCCAGCAGTTTTGGGGAGCACCTTGCAACTAATGAAAAACTGTTTTTT.

This clone showed up just a few times. The chain joins TRBV13 to TRBJ2-2; D is perhaps TRBD1 (6 bases). Germline V gene data show CDR1 as PRHDT and CDR2 as FYEKMQ (reference sequence). Trimming cost V 2 bases and J 2 bases, with 12 bases left between them. The CDR3 covers 16 residues. In nucleotides, the CDR3 is TGTGCCAGCAGCTTAAGAGGGGGAGCAAACACCGGGGAGCTGTTTTTT. It codes for CASSLRGGANTGELFF. Filled out from reference TRBV13 and TRBJ2-2, the complete variable domain reads AAGVIQSPRHLIKEKRETATLKCYPIPRHDTVYWYQQGPGQDPQFLISFYEKMQSDKGSIPDRFSAQQFSDYHSELNMSSLELGDSALYFCASSLRGGANTGELFFGEGSRLTVL.

V is TRBV5-6 and J is TRBJ2-7; TRBD1 aligns across 8 bases. Germline assignment: CDR1 SGHDT and CDR2 YYEEEE. V shed 3 bases and J 0 bases; nucleotides not matched to a gene: 2. The CDR3 runs to 14 residues. The CDR3 is CASSWDRSSYEQYF. DNA for the CDR3: TGTGCCAGCAGCTGGGACAGGAGCTCCTACGAGCAGTACTTC.

Remarks on this clone: At one of its ends the junction is not consistent with the germline gene, which may arise from a read error. This sequence joins TRBV2 and TRBJ1-5; TRBD1 might be the D (5 bases). The germline CDR1 and CDR2 sequences are SNHLY and FYNNEI. The CDR3 sequence is 17 residues long. The CDR3 region has the DNA TGTGCCGGCAGTGAAGCGCTGACAGCCATTAGCAATCAGCCCCAGCATTTT. Its protein product is CAGSEALTAISNQPQHF.